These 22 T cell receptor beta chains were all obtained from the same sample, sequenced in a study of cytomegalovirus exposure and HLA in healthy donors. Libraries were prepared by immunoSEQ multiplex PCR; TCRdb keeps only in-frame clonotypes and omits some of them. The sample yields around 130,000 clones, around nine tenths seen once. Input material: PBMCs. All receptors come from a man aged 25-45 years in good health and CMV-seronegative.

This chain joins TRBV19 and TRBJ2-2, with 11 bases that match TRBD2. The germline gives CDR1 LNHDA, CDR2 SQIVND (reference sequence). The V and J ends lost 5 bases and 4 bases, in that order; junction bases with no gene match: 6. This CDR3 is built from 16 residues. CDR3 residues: CASSPTSGTITGELFF. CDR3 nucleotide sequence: TGTGCCAGTAGTCCGACTAGCGGGACGATCACCGGGGAGCTGTTTTTT.

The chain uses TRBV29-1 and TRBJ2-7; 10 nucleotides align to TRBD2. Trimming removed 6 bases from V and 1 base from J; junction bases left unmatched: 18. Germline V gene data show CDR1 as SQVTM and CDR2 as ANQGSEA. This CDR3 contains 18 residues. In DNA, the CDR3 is TGCAGCGTCGTTCCCTCTCAATTCTTAGCGGGAGGATCCTACGAGCAGTACTTC. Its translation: CSVVPSQFLAGGSYEQYF.

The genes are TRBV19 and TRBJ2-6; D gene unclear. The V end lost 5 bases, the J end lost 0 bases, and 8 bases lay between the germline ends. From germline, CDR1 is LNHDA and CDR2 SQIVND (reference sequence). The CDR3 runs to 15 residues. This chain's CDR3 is CASSSPFSGANVLTF. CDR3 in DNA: TGTGCCAGTAGTTCTCCGTTCTCTGGGGCCAACGTCCTGACTTTC.

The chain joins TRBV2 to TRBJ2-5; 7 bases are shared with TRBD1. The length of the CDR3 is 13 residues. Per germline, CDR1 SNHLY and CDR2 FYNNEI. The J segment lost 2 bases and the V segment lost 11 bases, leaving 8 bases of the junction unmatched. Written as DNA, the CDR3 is TGTGCCGGAAAGGGGACAGTACAAGAGACCCAGTACTTC. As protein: CAGKGTVQETQYF.

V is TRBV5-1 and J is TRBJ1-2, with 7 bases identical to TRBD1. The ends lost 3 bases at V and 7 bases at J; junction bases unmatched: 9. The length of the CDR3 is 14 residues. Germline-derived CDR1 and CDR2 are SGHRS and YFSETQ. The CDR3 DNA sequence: TGCGCCAGCAGCTACACCGGGACAGATTTTGGCTACACCTTC. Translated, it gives CASSYTGTDFGYTF.

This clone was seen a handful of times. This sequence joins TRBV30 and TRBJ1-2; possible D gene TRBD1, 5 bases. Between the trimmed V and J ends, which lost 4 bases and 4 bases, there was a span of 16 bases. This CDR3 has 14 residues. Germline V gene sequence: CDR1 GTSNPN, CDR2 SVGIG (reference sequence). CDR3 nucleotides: TGTGCCTGGACTTCCACCGACAGCCTCTATGGCTACACCTTC. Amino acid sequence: CAWTSTDSLYGYTF. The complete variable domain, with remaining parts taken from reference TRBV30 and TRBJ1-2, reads SQTIHQWPATLVQPVGSPLSLECTVEGTSNPNLYWYRQAAGRGLQLLFYSVGIGQISSEVPQNLSASRPQDRQFILSSKKLLLSDSGFYLCAWTSTDSLYGYTFGSGTRLTVV.

The CDR3 DNA follows: TGCGCCAGCCTGGGGGAGCGGGCCCGGGAGCAGTACTTC. It is translated as CASLGERAREQYF. The V gene is TRBV5-1, the J gene TRBJ2-7; the D gene is possibly TRBD2 (6 bases). The germline gives CDR1 SGHRS, CDR2 YFSETQ. V dropped 7 bases and J dropped 7 bases, with 18 bases sitting between them. The CDR3 is made up of 13 amino acids.

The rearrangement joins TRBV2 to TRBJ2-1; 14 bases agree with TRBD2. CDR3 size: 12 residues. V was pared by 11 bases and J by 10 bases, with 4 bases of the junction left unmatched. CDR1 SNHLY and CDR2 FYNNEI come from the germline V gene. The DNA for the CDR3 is TGTGCCGGGGGACTAGCGGGAGACGAGCAGTTCTTC. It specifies CAGGLAGDEQFF.

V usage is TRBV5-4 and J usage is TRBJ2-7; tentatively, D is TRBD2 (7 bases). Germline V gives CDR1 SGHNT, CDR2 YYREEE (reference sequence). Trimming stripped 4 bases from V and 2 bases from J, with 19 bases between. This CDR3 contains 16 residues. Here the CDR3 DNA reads TGTGCCAGCAGCCACCCGGGGAGGGGGACCACCTACGAGCAGTACTTC. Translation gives CASSHPGRGTTYEQYF.

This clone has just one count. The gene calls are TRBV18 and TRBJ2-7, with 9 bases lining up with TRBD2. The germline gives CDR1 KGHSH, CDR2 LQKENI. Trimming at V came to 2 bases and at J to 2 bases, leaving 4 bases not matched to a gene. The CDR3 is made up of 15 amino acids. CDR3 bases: TGTGCCAGCTCACCAGCTAGCGGGGAAACCTACGAGCAGTACTTC. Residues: CASSPASGETYEQYF.

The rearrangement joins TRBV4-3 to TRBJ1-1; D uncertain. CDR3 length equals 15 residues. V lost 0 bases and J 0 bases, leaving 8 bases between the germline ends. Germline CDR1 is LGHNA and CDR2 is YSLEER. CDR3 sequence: CASSQDADLNTEAFF. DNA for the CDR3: TGCGCCAGCAGCCAAGATGCGGACTTGAACACTGAAGCTTTCTTT.

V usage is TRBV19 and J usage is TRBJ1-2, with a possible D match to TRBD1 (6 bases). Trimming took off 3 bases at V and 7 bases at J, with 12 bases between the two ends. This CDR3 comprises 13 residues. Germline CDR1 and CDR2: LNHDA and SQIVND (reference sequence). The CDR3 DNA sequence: TGTGCCAGTAGTATCAGCAGGGGTGGTGGCTACACCTTC. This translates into CASSISRGGGYTF.

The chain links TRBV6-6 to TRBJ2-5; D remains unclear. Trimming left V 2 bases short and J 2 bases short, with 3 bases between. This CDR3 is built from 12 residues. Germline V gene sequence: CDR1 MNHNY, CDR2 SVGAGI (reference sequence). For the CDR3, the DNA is TGTGCCAGCAGTTACCGTCAAGAGACCCAGTACTTC. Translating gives CASSYRQETQYF.

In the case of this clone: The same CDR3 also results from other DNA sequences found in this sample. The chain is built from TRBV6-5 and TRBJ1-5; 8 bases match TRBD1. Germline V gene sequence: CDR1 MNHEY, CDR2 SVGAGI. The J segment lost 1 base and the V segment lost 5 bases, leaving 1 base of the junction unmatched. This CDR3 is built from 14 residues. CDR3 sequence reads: CASSPGGSNQPQHF. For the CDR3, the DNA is TGTGCCAGCAGTCCAGGGGGCAGCAATCAGCCCCAGCATTTT.

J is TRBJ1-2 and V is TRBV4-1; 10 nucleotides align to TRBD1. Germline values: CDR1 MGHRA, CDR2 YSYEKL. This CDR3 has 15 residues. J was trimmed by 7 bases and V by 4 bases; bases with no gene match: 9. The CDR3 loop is CASSLGPGQGSGYTF. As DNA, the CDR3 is TGCGCCAGCAGCCTGGGGCCGGGACAGGGGTCTGGCTACACCTTC.

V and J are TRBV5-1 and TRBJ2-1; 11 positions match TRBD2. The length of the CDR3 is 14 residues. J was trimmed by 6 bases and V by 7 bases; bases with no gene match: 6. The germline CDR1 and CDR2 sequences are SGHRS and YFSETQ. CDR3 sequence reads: CASGLAGGVNEQFF. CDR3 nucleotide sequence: TGCGCCAGCGGTCTAGCGGGAGGAGTCAATGAGCAGTTCTTC.

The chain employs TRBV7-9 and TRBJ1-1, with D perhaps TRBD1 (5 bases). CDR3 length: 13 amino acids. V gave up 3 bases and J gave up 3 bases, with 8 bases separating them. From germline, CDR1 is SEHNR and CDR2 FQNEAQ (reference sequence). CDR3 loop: CASSFTRDTEAFF. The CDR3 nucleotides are TGTGCCAGCAGCTTCACCAGGGACACTGAAGCTTTCTTT.

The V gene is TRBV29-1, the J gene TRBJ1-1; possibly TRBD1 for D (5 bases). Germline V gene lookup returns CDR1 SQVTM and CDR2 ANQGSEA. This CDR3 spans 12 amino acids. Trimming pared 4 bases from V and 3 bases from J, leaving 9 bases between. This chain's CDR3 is CSVVGGYTEAFF. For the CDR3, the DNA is TGCAGCGTTGTGGGGGGGTACACTGAAGCTTTCTTT.

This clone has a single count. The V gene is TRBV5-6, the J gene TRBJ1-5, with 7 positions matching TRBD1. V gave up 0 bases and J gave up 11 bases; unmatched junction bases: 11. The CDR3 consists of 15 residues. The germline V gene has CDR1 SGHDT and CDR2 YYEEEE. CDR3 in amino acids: CASSLGTGPYPAQHF. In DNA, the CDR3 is TGTGCCAGCAGCTTGGGGACAGGACCTTATCCAGCCCAGCATTTT.

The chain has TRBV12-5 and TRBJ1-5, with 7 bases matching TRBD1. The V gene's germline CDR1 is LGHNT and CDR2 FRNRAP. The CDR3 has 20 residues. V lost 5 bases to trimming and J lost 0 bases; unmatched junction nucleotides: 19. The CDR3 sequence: CASGPTPGTVNSYSNQPQHF. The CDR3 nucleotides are TGTGCTAGTGGTCCCACCCCCGGGACAGTGAATTCTTATAGCAATCAGCCCCAGCATTTT.

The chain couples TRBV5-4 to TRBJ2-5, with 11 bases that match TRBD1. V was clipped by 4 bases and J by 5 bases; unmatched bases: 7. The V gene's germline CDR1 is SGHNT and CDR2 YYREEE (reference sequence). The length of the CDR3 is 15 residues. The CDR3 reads CASSPGQGAGETQYF. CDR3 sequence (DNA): TGTGCCAGCAGCCCCGGACAGGGGGCGGGGGAGACCCAGTACTTC.

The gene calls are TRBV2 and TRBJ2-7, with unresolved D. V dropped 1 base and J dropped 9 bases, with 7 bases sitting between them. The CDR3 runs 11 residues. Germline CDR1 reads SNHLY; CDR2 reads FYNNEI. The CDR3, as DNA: TGTGCCAGCAGTGAAGTGGCGGCGCAGTACTTC. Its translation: CASSEVAAQYF.